Presented here are 28 T cell receptor beta chains from one specimen sequenced in a study of Ad26.COV2.S vaccination and SARS-CoV-2 variants. Sequenced by immunoSEQ multiplex PCR; TCRdb stores in-frame clones only, minus some. Among approximately 350,000 clones, around 82% were seen once, and the ten largest hold just under 7.5%. Treatment of the sample: around 19 received Ad26.COV2.S at low or high dose, single or two shots; several received placebo; per-sample allocation not given. Collection of samples fell on day 63 after the first vaccine or placebo injection. The sequencing used peripheral blood, collected in a trial of Ad26.COV2.S vaccine versus placebo. The receptors come from a person between 18 and 59 years old who received the Ad26.COV2.S COVID-19 vaccine or a placebo.

This chain uses TRBV29-1 with TRBJ2-7; D gene uncertain. Germline V gene sequence: CDR1 SQVTM, CDR2 ANQGSEA. Trimming cost V 4 bases and J 5 bases, with 12 bases left between them. The CDR3 contains 12 residues. The CDR3 loop reads CSVGPVAHEQYF. As DNA, the CDR3 is TGCAGCGTTGGTCCAGTGGCGCACGAGCAGTACTTC.

In this sample, this clone turned up a few times. V usage is TRBV15 and J usage is TRBJ1-3, with D tentatively TRBD1 (5 bases). This CDR3 spans 17 amino acids. Germline CDR1 LNHNV, CDR2 YYDKDF (reference sequence). Trimming shortened V by 0 bases and J by 8 bases, and 20 bases separated the two germline ends. CDR3 coding DNA: TGTGCCACCAGCAGAGATCTTTTGAGGAGTTGGGGGGACACCATATATTTT. Translating gives CATSRDLLRSWGDTIYF.

The CDR3 here is CARRDEGAKNIQYF. The CDR3 coding sequence is TGTGCCAGAAGGGACGAGGGGGCCAAAAACATTCAGTACTTC. This chain uses TRBV5-3 with TRBJ2-4; D possibly uses TRBD1 or TRBD2 (5 bases each). TRBV5-3 is an ORF, with its function uncertain. The V end was cut by 5 bases, the J end by 1 base, with 10 bases between. The CDR3 sequence is 14 residues long.

This clone was observed once. This chain uses TRBV2 with TRBJ2-3, with D possibly matching TRBD1 (8 bases). There are 16 residues in the CDR3. Trimming took off 3 bases at V and 6 bases at J, with 19 bases between the two ends. The germline gives CDR1 SNHLY, CDR2 FYNNEI. The CDR3 nucleotides are TGTGCCAGCAGTGAGCTACAGGGGGGGGTGACGGATACGCAGTATTTT. Residues: CASSELQGGVTDTQYF.

This clone was seen only a few times. V is TRBV18 and J is TRBJ1-1; 7 bases map to TRBD1. With V trimmed by 4 bases and J by 8 bases, 10 bases remained unmatched. CDR3 length equals 14 residues. The germline gives CDR1 KGHSH, CDR2 LQKENI. The DNA for the CDR3 is TGTGCCAGCTCACAACAAGGGACACAGGGGGAAGCTTTCTTT. This translates into CASSQQGTQGEAFF.

The V call is TRBV6-5, the J call TRBJ2-7, with 7 bases lining up with TRBD1. The CDR3 loop spans 15 amino acids. Trimming at V came to 0 bases and at J to 6 bases, leaving 8 bases not matched to a gene. The germline CDR1 and CDR2 sequences are MNHEY and SVGAGI. CDR3 amino acids: CASSYSNRGIAEQYF. CDR3 sequence (DNA): TGTGCCAGCAGTTACTCAAACAGGGGTATCGCCGAGCAGTACTTC.

The V gene is TRBV27, the J gene TRBJ1-1, with 8 bases matching TRBD1. Germline V gene sequence: CDR1 MNHEY, CDR2 SMNVEV (reference sequence). Trimming at V came to 5 bases and at J to 3 bases, leaving 5 bases not matched to a gene. The CDR3 is made up of 14 amino acids. The chain's CDR3 is CASSLLTGDTEAFF. Here the CDR3 DNA reads TGTGCCAGCAGTCTTCTGACAGGGGACACTGAAGCTTTCTTT.

The chain recombines TRBV6-5 with TRBJ1-1; a weak D match, TRBD1 (5 bases). Germline CDR1 MNHEY, CDR2 SVGAGI. Trimming shortened V by 7 bases and J by 4 bases, and 16 bases separated the two germline ends. The CDR3 extends over 14 amino acids. CDR3 sequence (DNA): TGTGCCAGCACCGCGACAGCCGAAGGCACTGAAGCTTTCTTT. As protein: CASTATAEGTEAFF.

This clone was detected once. The J gene is TRBJ1-4, the V gene TRBV12-3 or TRBV12-4; D ambiguous. The V end lost 10 bases, the J end lost 8 bases, and 14 bases lay between the germline ends. This CDR3 comprises 12 residues. CDR3 amino acids: CATRAAEEKLFF. In DNA, the CDR3 is TGTGCCACTAGGGCAGCGGAGGAAAAACTGTTTTTT.

At least ten counts were recorded for this clone. The rearrangement uses TRBV19 and TRBJ1-1, with D tentatively TRBD1 (5 bases). The ends were cut back, 5 bases at V and 4 bases at J, with 14 bases in the middle. This CDR3 spans 14 amino acids. The germline V gene has CDR1 LNHDA and CDR2 SQIVND (reference sequence). DNA for the CDR3: TGTGCCAGTAGTCTGCAGGGTCGTAGCACTGAAGCTTTCTTT. Its protein is CASSLQGRSTEAFF.

J is TRBJ1-2 and V is TRBV5-1, with D possibly matching TRBD1 (6 bases). CDR1 is SGHRS and CDR2 is YFSETQ in the germline V gene. The CDR3 covers 14 residues. Trimming stripped 0 bases from V and 5 bases from J, with 11 bases between. The CDR3 DNA is TGCGCCAGCAGCTTGGACAGGGCCAAATATGGCTACACCTTC. Translation: CASSLDRAKYGYTF.

This sequence joins TRBV5-1 and TRBJ1-3, with D perhaps TRBD1 (6 bases). Germline CDR1 SGHRS, CDR2 YFSETQ. The CDR3 consists of 16 residues. Trimming removed 0 bases at V and 1 base at J, with 11 bases between. In DNA, the CDR3 is TGCGCCAGCAGCTTGGATGGGGGCTGGTCTGGAAACACCATATATTTT. This encodes CASSLDGGWSGNTIYF.

The rearrangement uses TRBV7-2 and TRBJ1-5, with TRBD1 as a possible D gene (5 bases). V shed 2 bases and J shed 0 bases, with 8 bases lying between them. This CDR3 is 15 amino acids long. CDR1 and CDR2 from the germline V gene are SGHTA and FQGNSA. The CDR3: CASSLWGDSNQPQHF. CDR3 in DNA: TGTGCCAGCAGCTTATGGGGGGATAGCAATCAGCCCCAGCATTTT.

The chain recombines TRBV2 with TRBJ1-1; tentative D call: TRBD1 (5 bases). The CDR3 runs to 13 residues. Germline loops: CDR1 SNHLY, CDR2 FYNNEI. V was shortened by 3 bases and J by 7 bases, with 12 bases between the two germline ends. The CDR3: CASSEQRGSEAFF. CDR3 DNA: TGTGCCAGCAGTGAGCAACGGGGCAGTGAAGCTTTCTTT.

V gene TRBV19 combines with J gene TRBJ1-4, with D perhaps TRBD1 (6 bases). The CDR3 is 15 amino acids. Germline V gene data show CDR1 as LNHDA and CDR2 as SQIVND (reference sequence). Trimming left V 6 bases short and J 3 bases short, with 14 bases between. Here the CDR3 DNA reads TGTGCCAGTAGCACCTACAGGGTGCCTAATGAAAAACTGTTTTTT. Amino acid sequence: CASSTYRVPNEKLFF.

Only one count was recorded for this clone. The sample contains more than one DNA sequence encoding this CDR3. The rearrangement links TRBV7-3 to TRBJ2-6, with D unresolved. The CDR3 has 16 amino acids. The V and J ends lost 0 bases and 0 bases respectively, with 6 bases between them. CDR1 is SGHTA and CDR2 is FQGTGA in the germline V gene. CDR3 in amino acids: CASSLTGGSGANVLTF. CDR3 DNA: TGTGCCAGCAGCTTAACAGGCGGCTCTGGGGCCAACGTCCTGACTTTC.

This clone was picked up a small number of times. The chain links TRBV4-3 to TRBJ2-7; 12 nucleotides match TRBD1. J was trimmed by 6 bases and V by 3 bases; bases with no gene match: 9. From germline, CDR1 is LGHNA and CDR2 YSLEER. This CDR3 is 16 amino acids long. The CDR3 spells CASSHAMGQGASEQYF. The DNA of the CDR3 is TGCGCCAGCAGCCATGCCATGGGACAGGGGGCAAGCGAGCAGTACTTC.

This clone was picked up one time. This chain connects TRBV4-3 to TRBJ2-5; TRBD2 aligns across 9 bases. There are 14 residues in the CDR3. Germline lookup yields CDR1 LGHNA and CDR2 YSLEER. V was clipped by 4 bases and J by 7 bases; unmatched bases: 7. The CDR3 DNA sequence: TGCGCCAGCAGCCTGCGGGGGGGTGACGGGACCCAGTACTTC. This encodes CASSLRGGDGTQYF.

The chain is built from TRBV4-3 and TRBJ2-7, with TRBD2 matching 10 bases. The V and J ends lost 3 bases and 4 bases, in that order; junction bases with no gene match: 9. The CDR3 consists of 16 residues. Germline V gene data show CDR1 as LGHNA and CDR2 as YSLEER. This CDR3 is CASSQRKRGGLYEQYF. CDR3 DNA: TGCGCCAGCAGCCAGAGAAAGCGGGGGGGCTTGTACGAGCAGTACTTC.

The V call is TRBV14, the J call TRBJ1-3; D not certain. The CDR3 runs 15 residues. Trimming cost V 4 bases and J 4 bases, with 14 bases left between them. Germline assignment: CDR1 SGHDN and CDR2 FVKESK. CDR3 sequence (DNA): TGTGCCAGCAGCCCCCCCGGCACAACAGGAAACACCATATATTTT. Translating it yields CASSPPGTTGNTIYF. The full variable domain, completed using reference TRBV14 and TRBJ1-3, is EAGVTQFPSHSVIEKGQTVTLRCDPISGHDNLYWYRRVMGKEIKFLLHFVKESKQDESGMPNNRFLAERTGGTYSTLKVQPAELEDSGVYFCASSPPGTTGNTIYFGEGSWLTVV.

The V call is TRBV5-5, the J call TRBJ1-5; D possibly corresponds to TRBD1 (6 bases). This CDR3 contains 15 residues. CDR1 and CDR2 (germline): SGHKS, YYEKEE (reference sequence). Trimming removed 3 bases at V and 7 bases at J, with 17 bases between. The CDR3 is CASSSVAGAGQPQHF. The CDR3 DNA is TGTGCCAGCAGCTCCGTTGCAGGGGCGGGCCAGCCCCAGCATTTT.

V and J are TRBV30 and TRBJ2-7; 14 bases match TRBD2. This CDR3 region has 17 residues. Per germline, CDR1 GTSNPN and CDR2 SVGIG (reference sequence). V lost 1 base, J lost 3 bases, and 8 bases stayed unmatched. CDR3 bases: TGTGCCTGGAGTGGGACTAGCGGGAGGTCCCGGTTCTACGAGCAGTACTTC. Translation: CAWSGTSGRSRFYEQYF.

The V and J genes are TRBV19 and TRBJ1-2; possibly TRBD1 for D (6 bases). V lost 6 bases to trimming and J lost 7 bases, with 24 bases between them. In germline, CDR1 is LNHDA, CDR2 SQIVND (reference sequence). The CDR3 totals 16 residues. The CDR3 is CASRVVGARSAGGYTF. Here the CDR3 DNA reads TGTGCCAGTAGAGTGGTGGGGGCCCGGAGCGCAGGTGGCTACACCTTC.

V and J are TRBV7-6 and TRBJ2-3; perhaps TRBD1 as D (5 bases). Germline values: CDR1 SGHVS, CDR2 FNYEAQ. The CDR3 length is 10 residues. The V end was cut by 7 bases, the J end by 6 bases, with 5 bases between. This CDR3 reads CASKGDTQYF. The CDR3 bases are TGTGCCAGCAAGGGGGATACGCAGTATTTT.

The chain uses TRBV5-1 and TRBJ2-4; D perhaps matches TRBD2 (5 bases). This CDR3 has 14 residues. The germline gives CDR1 SGHRS, CDR2 YFSETQ. Trimming pared 4 bases from V and 0 bases from J, leaving 8 bases between. CDR3 amino acids: CASSVGEAKNIQYF. In DNA, the CDR3 is TGCGCCAGCAGCGTCGGGGAAGCCAAAAACATTCAGTACTTC.

The J gene is TRBJ1-6, the V gene TRBV5-1; D gene unclear. This CDR3 region has 14 residues. The germline CDR1 and CDR2 sequences are SGHRS and YFSETQ. V dropped 4 bases and J dropped 9 bases, with 14 bases sitting between them. DNA of the CDR3: TGCGCCAGCAGCCAGGAGGGCAGAAGTTCACCCCTCCACTTT. Translation gives CASSQEGRSSPLHF. The variable domain in full, with the rest retrieved from reference TRBV5-1 and TRBJ1-6, is KAGVTQTPRYLIKTRGQQVTLSCSPISGHRSVSWYQQTPGQGLQFLFEYFSETQRNKGNFPGRFSGRQFSNSRSEMNVSTLELGDSALYLCASSQEGRSSPLHFGNGTRLTVT.

The chain joins TRBV6-6 to TRBJ2-7; the D gene could be TRBD1 or TRBD2 (5 bases each). CDR1 is MNHNY and CDR2 is SVGAGI in the germline V gene (reference sequence). The CDR3 has 13 amino acids. V was shortened by 7 bases and J by 2 bases, with 12 bases between the two germline ends. CDR3 bases: TGTGCCAGCATCGGGACGGACCCCTACGAGCAGTACTTC. Translating gives CASIGTDPYEQYF.

This clone was seen many times. Other nucleotide sequences in the sample specify the same CDR3. The rearrangement links TRBV6-4 to TRBJ2-2, with unresolved D. Germline V lookup: CDR1 MRHNA, CDR2 SNTAGT. V lost 0 bases and J 6 bases, leaving 5 bases between the germline ends. CDR3 size: 13 residues. The DNA for the CDR3 is TGTGCCAGCAGTGACTCGGAATCCGGGGAGCTGTTTTTT. Translating gives CASSDSESGELFF.